These 12 T cell receptor beta chains originate from one sample sequenced in a study of T cell responses to AZD1222 COVID-19 vaccine. The method was immunoSEQ multiplex PCR; TCRdb's version includes in-frame clones alone and lacks a portion of them. In the table there are fewer than 70,000 clones, approximately 92% of which are singletons. The sequencing used peripheral blood, collected 28 days after the second AZD1222 dose. The receptors here all came from an adult who received the AZD1222 COVID-19 vaccine.

This chain joins TRBV2 and TRBJ1-2, with TRBD1 identical over 8 bases. V gave up 4 bases and J gave up 11 bases; unmatched junction bases: 9. This CDR3 is 13 amino acids long. The V gene's germline CDR1 is SNHLY and CDR2 FYNNEI. Written as DNA, the CDR3 is TGTGCCAGCAGTGCTCTTGGACAGGGAGGTTACACCTTC. Amino acids: CASSALGQGGYTF.

V and J are TRBV7-6 and TRBJ2-6, with a weak D call TRBD1 (6 bases). Trimming shortened V by 3 bases and J by 1 base, and 7 bases separated the two germline ends. From germline, CDR1 is SGHVS and CDR2 FNYEAQ. The CDR3 consists of 15 residues. The CDR3 DNA follows: TGTGCCAGCAGCTTTAGGGGGTCTGGGGCCAACGTCCTGACTTTC. Protein sequence: CASSFRGSGANVLTF.

CDR3 in amino acids: CASARDGREAQYF. As DNA, the CDR3 is TGTGCCAGCGCCAGGGACGGGCGGGAGGCCCAGTACTTC. This chain uses TRBV19 with TRBJ2-5; 8 bases align to TRBD2. The germline V gene has CDR1 LNHDA and CDR2 SQIVND (reference sequence). The CDR3 has 13 amino acids. Trimming removed 9 bases from V and 9 bases from J; junction bases left unmatched: 12.

This chain joins TRBV6-1 and TRBJ2-1, with 11 bases identical to TRBD2. The CDR3 has 16 amino acids. Germline trimming cut 4 bases from V and 7 bases from J; bases unmatched to any gene: 9. Per the germline V gene, CDR1 is MNHNS and CDR2 is SASEGT. The CDR3 nucleotides read TGTGCCAGCAGTGCGACTAGCGGGACGATAGGGAATGAGCAGTTCTTC. It specifies CASSATSGTIGNEQFF.

The chain has TRBV6-5 and TRBJ2-2, with no clear D. Germline V gene data show CDR1 as MNHEY and CDR2 as SVGAGI. V was clipped by 2 bases and J by 2 bases, with 12 bases between them. The CDR3 is 16 amino acids. The CDR3 DNA reads as TGTGCCAGCAGTTACCTGCTGTTCTCCAACACCGGGGAGCTGTTTTTT. Translation gives CASSYLLFSNTGELFF.

V and J are TRBV30 and TRBJ1-5; weak D call: TRBD1 (5 bases). The V end lost 2 bases, the J end lost 4 bases, and 12 bases lay between the germline ends. This CDR3 is 14 amino acids long. The germline V gene has CDR1 GTSNPN and CDR2 SVGIG (reference sequence). The CDR3 loop is CAWSRQGGNQPQHF. The CDR3 DNA sequence: TGTGCCTGGAGTCGGCAGGGTGGAAATCAGCCCCAGCATTTT.

The chain uses TRBV27 and TRBJ2-3; D not certain. This CDR3 comprises 15 residues. The V gene lost 4 bases and the J gene lost 3 bases, with 14 bases spanning the gap. Germline CDR1 is MNHEY and CDR2 is SMNVEV (reference sequence). In DNA form, the CDR3 reads TGTGCCAGCAGTTCTAACCCTCCTGAGACAGATACGCAGTATTTT. Translating it yields CASSSNPPETDTQYF.

The genes are TRBV3-1 (or the pseudogene TRBV3-2) and TRBJ2-5; 8 bases line up with TRBD1. Germline lookup yields CDR1 LGHDT and CDR2 YNNKEL (reference sequence). The J segment lost 2 bases and the V segment lost 2 bases, leaving 1 base of the junction unmatched. CDR3 length: 14 amino acids. CDR3 amino acids: CASSQNRGQETQYF. The DNA for the CDR3 is TGTGCCAGCAGCCAAAACAGGGGGCAAGAGACCCAGTACTTC.

This clone was recorded a few times. The rearrangement links TRBV19 to TRBJ2-2, with D possibly matching TRBD2 (5 bases). The germline V gene has CDR1 LNHDA and CDR2 SQIVND (reference sequence). The ends were cut back, 3 bases at V and 2 bases at J, with 10 bases in the middle. The CDR3 runs to 15 residues. The CDR3 spells CASSIGGLNTGELFF. In DNA, the CDR3 is TGTGCCAGTAGTATTGGAGGTCTTAACACCGGGGAGCTGTTTTTT.

The chain employs TRBV6-5 and TRBJ2-7; 7 nucleotides match TRBD2. V lost 6 bases, J lost 5 bases, and 13 bases stayed unmatched. The CDR3 spans 15 residues. Germline CDR1 is MNHEY and CDR2 is SVGAGI. DNA for the CDR3: TGTGCCAGCAGCTGGGCTAGCGGCACCTCGGACGAGCAGTACTTC. It translates to CASSWASGTSDEQYF.

The V gene is TRBV6-5, the J gene TRBJ2-7, with 11 positions matching TRBD2. Germline CDR1 is MNHEY and CDR2 is SVGAGI. The CDR3 runs to 15 residues. V lost 5 bases and J lost 4; bases outside the gene matches: 7. CDR3 residues: CASSMLAGGLYEQYF. CDR3 nucleotide sequence: TGTGCCAGCAGTATGCTAGCGGGAGGCTTATACGAGCAGTACTTC.

Relative to its sample, this clone is medium-sized. This chain connects TRBV13 to TRBJ2-1, with no clear D. CDR1 and CDR2 from the germline V gene are PRHDT and FYEKMQ (reference sequence). This CDR3 has 13 amino acids. V shed 5 bases and J shed 5 bases, with 10 bases lying between them. CDR3 nucleotides: TGTGCCAGCAGCGACCTTTTGGACAATGAGCAGTTCTTC. Protein product: CASSDLLDNEQFF.